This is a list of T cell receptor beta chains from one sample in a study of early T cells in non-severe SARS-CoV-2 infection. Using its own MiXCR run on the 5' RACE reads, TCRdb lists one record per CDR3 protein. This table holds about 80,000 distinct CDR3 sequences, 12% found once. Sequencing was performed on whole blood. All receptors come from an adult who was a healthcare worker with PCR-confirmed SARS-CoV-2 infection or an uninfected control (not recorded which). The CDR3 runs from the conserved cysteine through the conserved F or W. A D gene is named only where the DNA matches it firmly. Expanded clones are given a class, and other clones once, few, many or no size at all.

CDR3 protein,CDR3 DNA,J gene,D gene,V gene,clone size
CASTSGLAGGDTQYF,TGTGCCAGCACTAGCGGACTAGCGGGTGGAGATACGCAGTATTTT,TRBJ2-3,TRBD2,TRBV6-1,.
CASSEAGPGEQFF,TGTGCCAGCAGTGAAGCGGGGCCGGGTGAGCAGTTCTTC,TRBJ2-1,.,TRBV2,.
CASGGAPTAQYF,TGTGCCAGCGGGGGAGCCCCAACGGCCCAGTACTTC,TRBJ2-5,.,TRBV7-2,many
CASSMAGLPPHEQFF,TGTGCCAGTAGTATGGCGGGACTCCCGCCGCATGAGCAGTTCTTC,TRBJ2-1,.,TRBV19,.
CSAPLGTGWETQYF,TGCAGTGCCCCCCTGGGGACAGGGTGGGAGACCCAGTACTTC,TRBJ2-5,TRBD1,TRBV20-1,many
CAWGEFVGGHEQYF,TGTGCCTGGGGTGAGTTCGTTGGAGGCCACGAGCAGTACTTC,TRBJ2-7,.,TRBV30,few
CASSLRTEAFF,TGTGCCAGCAGCCTAAGGACTGAAGCTTTCTTT,TRBJ1-1,.,TRBV11-3,.
CASSSRDISGNTIYF,TGTGCCAGCAGCTCCCGGGACATCTCTGGAAACACCATATATTTT,TRBJ1-3,.,TRBV7-9,.
CSTTGGSSYEQYF,TGCAGCACGACGGGGGGGAGCTCCTACGAGCAGTACTTC,TRBJ2-7,TRBD2,TRBV29-1,many
CASSAHSTDTQYF,TGCGCCAGCAGCGCCCACTCCACAGATACGCAGTATTTT,TRBJ2-3,.,TRBV5-1,.
CASSLGGDTQYF,TGTGCCAGCAGCTTGGGAGGCGATACGCAGTATTTT,TRBJ2-3,.,TRBV11-2,many
CASSTGLAGEQYF,TGTGCCAGCAGTACGGGACTAGCGGGGGAGCAGTACTTC,TRBJ2-7,TRBD2,TRBV12-3/TRBV12-4,many
CASSTAVMNTEAFF,TGTGCCAGCTCGACAGCAGTCATGAACACTGAAGCTTTCTTT,TRBJ1-1,.,TRBV18,many
CASSEAWAADTQYF,TGTGCCAGCAGTGAAGCCTGGGCGGCAGATACGCAGTATTTT,TRBJ2-3,.,TRBV2,many
CASTPEVGDGYEQYF,TGTGCCAGCACCCCCGAGGTTGGGGATGGATACGAGCAGTACTTC,TRBJ2-7,.,TRBV2,.
CASSPRTAGTGELFF,TGTGCCAGCTCACCAAGGACGGCTGGAACCGGGGAGCTGTTTTTT,TRBJ2-2,.,TRBV18,.
CSVELDRDYNSYNEQFF,TGCAGCGTTGAACTCGACAGGGATTACAACTCCTACAATGAGCAGTTCTTC,TRBJ2-1,TRBD1,TRBV29-1,few
CASSPVRDHEQYF,TGTGCCAGCTCACCGGTGCGGGACCACGAGCAGTACTTC,TRBJ2-7,.,TRBV18,few
CASSAYRDPTYEQYF,TGTGCCAGCAGTGCCTACAGGGACCCGACCTACGAGCAGTACTTC,TRBJ2-7,.,TRBV6-1,many
CASSTWDTEAFF,TGTGCCAGCAGTACATGGGACACTGAAGCTTTCTTT,TRBJ1-1,.,TRBV27,many
CAWSGGYEQYF,TGTGCCTGGAGTGGGGGGTACGAGCAGTACTTC,TRBJ2-7,.,TRBV30,.
CASSIRAPNTEAFF,TGTGCCAGCAGCATCAGGGCCCCGAACACTGAAGCTTTCTTT,TRBJ1-1,.,TRBV7-2,many
CASSSLAGGIYNEQFF,TGTGCCAGCAGCTCCCTAGCGGGAGGGATCTACAATGAGCAGTTCTTC,TRBJ2-1,TRBD2,TRBV7-3,many
CASSFDSSYNSPLHF,TGTGCCAGCAGCTTCGACAGCTCCTATAATTCACCCCTCCACTTT,TRBJ1-6,.,TRBV5-4,.
CSASRGPGLGEQYF,TGCAGTGCTAGTAGGGGCCCAGGACTCGGGGAGCAGTACTTC,TRBJ2-7,.,TRBV20-1,.
CASSSLAEAFF,TGTGCCAGTAGTTCATTGGCTGAAGCTTTCTTT,TRBJ1-1,.,TRBV19,few
CASSFGQEQYF,TGTGCCAGCAGCTTCGGACAGGAGCAGTACTTC,TRBJ2-7,.,TRBV11-2,.
CASSYPGTGREKLFF,TGTGCCAGCAGCTACCCCGGGACAGGGCGAGAAAAACTGTTTTTT,TRBJ1-4,.,TRBV21-1,few
CAISLGGLNEAFF,TGTGCCATCAGCCTAGGGGGACTGAATGAAGCTTTCTTT,TRBJ1-1,.,TRBV10-3,.
CSGGQLESAEAFF,TGCAGCGGAGGACAGCTTGAGTCGGCTGAAGCTTTCTTT,TRBJ1-1,.,TRBV29-1,few
CASRGTLNNSPLHF,TGCGCCAGCAGAGGGACTTTGAATAATTCACCCCTCCACTTT,TRBJ1-6,.,TRBV5-1,many
CSVEGPLPNEKLFF,TGCAGCGTTGAAGGACCCCTCCCTAATGAAAAACTGTTTTTT,TRBJ1-4,.,TRBV29-1,many
CASSRQGASGEAFF,TGTGCCAGCAGCCGACAGGGGGCAAGTGGGGAAGCTTTCTTT,TRBJ1-1,TRBD1,TRBV9,few
CASSLAANYEQYF,TGTGCCAGCAGCTTAGCGGCGAACTACGAGCAGTACTTC,TRBJ2-7,.,TRBV11-1,.
CASSPRDRMNTEAFF,TGTGCCAGCAGCCCCCGGGACAGAATGAACACTGAAGCTTTCTTT,TRBJ1-1,TRBD1,TRBV5-4,many
CASSHPTGGTQFF,TGTGCCAGCAGTCACCCAACAGGGGGTACACAGTTCTTC,TRBJ2-1,TRBD1,TRBV27,few
CAISRRAESTDTQYF,TGTGCCATCAGTCGGCGGGCGGAGAGCACAGATACGCAGTATTTT,TRBJ2-3,.,TRBV10-3,.
CASGPGGYTF,TGTGCCAGCGGGCCAGGAGGCTACACCTTC,TRBJ1-2,.,TRBV3-1,many
CASSYGGARETQYF,TGTGCCAGCAGCTACGGGGGCGCGAGGGAGACCCAGTACTTC,TRBJ2-5,.,TRBV7-2,.
CASSYRRDPNTEAFF,TGTGCCAGCAGTTACCGACGGGACCCGAACACTGAAGCTTTCTTT,TRBJ1-1,.,TRBV6-2/TRBV6-3,few
CASSFRQGITLNTGELFF,TGTGCCAGCAGCTTTCGGCAGGGGATTACTTTGAACACCGGGGAGCTGTTTTTT,TRBJ2-2,.,TRBV7-3,.
CASSYSMGGANPDEQYF,TGTGCCAGCAGTTACTCGATGGGGGGGGCAAACCCGGACGAGCAGTACTTC,TRBJ2-7,.,TRBV6-5,many
CASSLTPTGGTEAFF,TGTGCCAGCAGTTTAACCCCTACAGGGGGCACTGAAGCTTTCTTT,TRBJ1-1,TRBD1,TRBV12-3/TRBV12-4,few
CASSPGALTRISYNEQFF,TGTGCCAGCAGCCCGGGGGCCCTTACTCGCATCTCCTACAATGAGCAGTTCTTC,TRBJ2-1,.,TRBV7-9,few
CASSYIGGGRSPLHF,TGTGCCAGCAGTTATATCGGAGGGGGCAGGTCACCCCTCCACTTT,TRBJ1-6,TRBD1,TRBV6-6,few
CATSDPRQGSNQPQHF,TGTGCCACCAGTGACCCTCGACAGGGTAGCAATCAGCCCCAGCATTTT,TRBJ1-5,TRBD1,TRBV24-1,.
CATSREQGDEQFF,TGTGCCACCAGCAGAGAACAGGGCGATGAGCAGTTCTTC,TRBJ2-1,.,TRBV15,.
CASSPGGEVSNQPQHF,TGTGCCAGCAGCCCAGGCGGGGAGGTTAGCAATCAGCCCCAGCATTTT,TRBJ1-5,.,TRBV7-9,many
CASSKDVPELTLTDTQYF,TGTGCCAGCAGCAAAGACGTGCCGGAGTTAACTCTCACAGATACGCAGTATTTT,TRBJ2-3,.,TRBV21-1,few
CASSSGETQYF,TGTGCCAGCAGTTCTGGTGAGACCCAGTACTTC,TRBJ2-5,.,TRBV6-5,many
CASSLGRGGFNSPLHF,TGTGCCAGCAGTTTAGGTCGGGGGGGCTTTAATTCACCCCTCCACTTT,TRBJ1-6,.,TRBV12-3/TRBV12-4,.
CASSLAVVRATGELFF,TGTGCCAGCTCCCTGGCTGTGGTGCGGGCTACCGGGGAGCTGTTTTTT,TRBJ2-2,.,TRBV6-2/TRBV6-3,many
CASRGKIGNRDTGELFF,TGTGCCAGCAGGGGAAAGATTGGGAACAGGGATACCGGGGAGCTGTTTTTT,TRBJ2-2,.,TRBV21-1,many